The T cell receptor beta chain under discussion was sequenced for a study of T-cell reconstitution after alpha-beta-depleted transplantation in children. Germline loops: CDR1 SGHRS, CDR2 YFSETQ. J lost 6 bases, V lost 4 bases, and 14 bases had no gene match. This CDR3 region has 16 residues. Molecular barcoding with unique molecular identifiers was used for the TCRbeta library. TCRdb itself ran the PCR reads through MiXCR, one entry per CDR3 protein. The sample shows under 850,000 distinct CDR3 sequences, around 13% of them seen only once. The sample consisted of PBMCs, taken before TCRalphabeta/CD19-depleted stem cell transplant. The receptor was isolated from a girl aged 2 to 9 with congenital amegakaryocytic thrombocytopenia, due to receive a stem cell transplant. This chain connects TRBV5-1 to TRBJ2-3; 7 nucleotides agree with TRBD2. The CDR3 region has the DNA TGCGCCAGCAGCATTACCGGGACTACCCCCTCCGATACGCAGTATTTT. Protein sequence: CASSITGTTPSDTQYF. Full variable domain (rest looked up from reference TRBV5-1 and TRBJ2-3): KAGVTQTPRYLIKTRGQQVTLSCSPISGHRSVSWYQQTPGQGLQFLFEYFSETQRNKGNFPGRFSGRQFSNSRSEMNVSTLELGDSALYLCASSITGTTPSDTQYFGPGTRLTVL.